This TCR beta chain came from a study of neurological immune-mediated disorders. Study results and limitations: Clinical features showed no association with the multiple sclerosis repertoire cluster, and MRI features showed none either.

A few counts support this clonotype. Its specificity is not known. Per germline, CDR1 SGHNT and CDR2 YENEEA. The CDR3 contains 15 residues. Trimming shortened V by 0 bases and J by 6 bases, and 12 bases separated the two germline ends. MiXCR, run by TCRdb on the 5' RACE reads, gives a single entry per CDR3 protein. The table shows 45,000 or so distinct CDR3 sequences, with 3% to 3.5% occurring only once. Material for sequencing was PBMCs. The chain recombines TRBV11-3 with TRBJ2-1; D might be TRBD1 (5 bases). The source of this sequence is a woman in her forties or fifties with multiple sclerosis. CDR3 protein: CASSLDGQGFNEQFF. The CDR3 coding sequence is TGTGCCAGCAGCTTAGATGGTCAGGGTTTCAATGAGCAGTTCTTC.